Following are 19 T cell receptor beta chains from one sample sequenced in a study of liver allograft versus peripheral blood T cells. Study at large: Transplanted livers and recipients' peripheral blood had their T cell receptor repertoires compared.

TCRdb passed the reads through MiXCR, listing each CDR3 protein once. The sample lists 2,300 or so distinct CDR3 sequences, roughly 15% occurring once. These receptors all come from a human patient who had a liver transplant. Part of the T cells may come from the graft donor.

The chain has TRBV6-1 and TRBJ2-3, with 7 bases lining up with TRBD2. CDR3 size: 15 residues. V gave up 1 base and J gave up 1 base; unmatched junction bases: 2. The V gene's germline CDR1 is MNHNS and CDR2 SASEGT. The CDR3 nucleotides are TGTGCCAGCAGTGAAGGGGGGGGGGGCACAGATACGCAGTATTTT. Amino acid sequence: CASSEGGGGTDTQYF.

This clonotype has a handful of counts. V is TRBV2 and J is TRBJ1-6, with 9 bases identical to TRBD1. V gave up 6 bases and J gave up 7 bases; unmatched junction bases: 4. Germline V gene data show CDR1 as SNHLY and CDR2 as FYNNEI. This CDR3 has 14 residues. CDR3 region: CASSRQGENSPLHF. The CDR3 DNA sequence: TGTGCCAGCAGCAGACAGGGGGAGAATTCACCCCTCCACTTT.

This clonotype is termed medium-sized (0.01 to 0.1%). CDR3 nucleotide sequence: TGTGCCAGCAGTTACTCGCGGGGGGGTGAAGCTTTCTTT. This codes for CASSYSRGGEAFF. The rearrangement links TRBV6-2 or TRBV6-3 to TRBJ1-1; maybe TRBD1 (5 bases). CDR3 length equals 13 residues. CDR1 is MNHEY, CDR2 SVGEGT, per germline. The V end lost 0 bases, the J end lost 7 bases, and 9 bases lay between the germline ends.

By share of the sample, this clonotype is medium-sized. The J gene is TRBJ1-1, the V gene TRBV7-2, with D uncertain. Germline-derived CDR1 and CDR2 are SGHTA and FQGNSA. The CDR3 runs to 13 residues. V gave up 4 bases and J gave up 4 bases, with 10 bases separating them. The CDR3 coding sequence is TGTGCCAGCAGCTGGAGCAGAGGCACTGAAGCTTTCTTT. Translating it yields CASSWSRGTEAFF.

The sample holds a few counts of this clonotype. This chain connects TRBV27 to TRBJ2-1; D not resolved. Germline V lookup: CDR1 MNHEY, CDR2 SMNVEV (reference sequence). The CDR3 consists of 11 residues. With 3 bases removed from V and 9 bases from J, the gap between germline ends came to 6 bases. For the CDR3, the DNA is TGTGCCAGCAGTTTTGGCGGTGAGCAGTTCTTC. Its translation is CASSFGGEQFF.

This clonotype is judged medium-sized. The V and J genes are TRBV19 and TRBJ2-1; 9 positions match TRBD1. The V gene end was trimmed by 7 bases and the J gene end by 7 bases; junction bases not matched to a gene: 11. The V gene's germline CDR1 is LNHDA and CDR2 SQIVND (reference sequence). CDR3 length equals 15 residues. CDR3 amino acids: CASTPGTGIENEQFF. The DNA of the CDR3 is TGTGCCAGTACCCCCGGGACAGGGATAGAAAATGAGCAGTTCTTC.

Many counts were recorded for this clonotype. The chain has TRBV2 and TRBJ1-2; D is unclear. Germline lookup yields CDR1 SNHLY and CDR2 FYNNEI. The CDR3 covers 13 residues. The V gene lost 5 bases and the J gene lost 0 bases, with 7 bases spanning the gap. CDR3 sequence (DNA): TGTGCCAGCAGTCCAGGACCTAACTATGGCTACACCTTC. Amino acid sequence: CASSPGPNYGYTF.

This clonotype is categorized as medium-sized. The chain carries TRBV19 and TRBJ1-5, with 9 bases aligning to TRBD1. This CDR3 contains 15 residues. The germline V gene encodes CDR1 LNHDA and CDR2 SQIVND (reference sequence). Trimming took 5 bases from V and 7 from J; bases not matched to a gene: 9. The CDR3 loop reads CASSEGDRVTQPQHF. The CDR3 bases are TGTGCCAGTAGTGAGGGGGACAGGGTGACGCAGCCCCAGCATTTT.

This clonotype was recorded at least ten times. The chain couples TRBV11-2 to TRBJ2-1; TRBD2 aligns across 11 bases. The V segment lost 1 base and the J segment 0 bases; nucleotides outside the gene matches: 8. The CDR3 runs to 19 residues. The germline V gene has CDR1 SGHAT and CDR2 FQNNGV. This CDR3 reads CASSLVGLAGGRSYNEQFF. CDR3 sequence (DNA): TGTGCCAGCAGCTTAGTTGGGCTAGCGGGGGGACGCTCCTACAATGAGCAGTTCTTC.

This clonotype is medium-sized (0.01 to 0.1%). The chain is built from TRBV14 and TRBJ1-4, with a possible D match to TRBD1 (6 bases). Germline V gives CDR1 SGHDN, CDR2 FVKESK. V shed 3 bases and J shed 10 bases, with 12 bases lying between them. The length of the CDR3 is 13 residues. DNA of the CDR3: TGTGCCAGCAGCCAGTCGGACAGTGTAAAACTGTTTTTT. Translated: CASSQSDSVKLFF.

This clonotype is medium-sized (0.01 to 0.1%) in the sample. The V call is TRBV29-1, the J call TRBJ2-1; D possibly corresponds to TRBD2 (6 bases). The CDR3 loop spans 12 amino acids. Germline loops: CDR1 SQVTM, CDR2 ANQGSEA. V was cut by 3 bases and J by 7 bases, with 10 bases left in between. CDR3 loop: CSVEGLLNEQFF. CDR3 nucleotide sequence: TGCAGCGTTGAGGGACTGTTGAATGAGCAGTTCTTC.

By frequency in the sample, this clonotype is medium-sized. The CDR3, as DNA: TGCAGCGTTGGGAACCCGGGAGGGGCGGAGGAGCAGTACTTC. As protein: CSVGNPGGAEEQYF. The gene calls are TRBV29-1 and TRBJ2-7, with 8 bases lining up with TRBD2. V lost 4 bases, J lost 7 bases, and 12 bases stayed unmatched. This CDR3 is built from 14 residues. Germline V lookup: CDR1 SQVTM, CDR2 ANQGSEA.

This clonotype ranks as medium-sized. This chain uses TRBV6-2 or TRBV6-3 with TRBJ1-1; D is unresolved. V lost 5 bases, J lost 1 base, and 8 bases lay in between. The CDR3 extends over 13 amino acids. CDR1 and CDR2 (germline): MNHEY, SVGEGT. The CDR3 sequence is CASSIRQNTEAFF. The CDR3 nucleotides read TGTGCCAGCAGTATTAGACAGAACACTGAAGCTTTCTTT.

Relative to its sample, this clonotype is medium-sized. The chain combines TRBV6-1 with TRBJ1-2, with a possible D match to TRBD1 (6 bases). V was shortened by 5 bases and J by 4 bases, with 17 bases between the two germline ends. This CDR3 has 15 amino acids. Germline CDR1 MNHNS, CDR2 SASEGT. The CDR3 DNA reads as TGTGCCAGCAGTTCCGAAGCCGGGACAACCTATGGCTACACCTTC. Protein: CASSSEAGTTYGYTF.

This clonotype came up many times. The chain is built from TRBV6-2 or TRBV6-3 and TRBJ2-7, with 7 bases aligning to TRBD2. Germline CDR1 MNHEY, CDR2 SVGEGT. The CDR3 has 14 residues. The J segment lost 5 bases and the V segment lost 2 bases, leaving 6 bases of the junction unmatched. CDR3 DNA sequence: TGTGCCAGCAGTTACGAGGGCGCGGGGGACGAGCAGTACGTC. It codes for CASSYEGAGDEQYV.

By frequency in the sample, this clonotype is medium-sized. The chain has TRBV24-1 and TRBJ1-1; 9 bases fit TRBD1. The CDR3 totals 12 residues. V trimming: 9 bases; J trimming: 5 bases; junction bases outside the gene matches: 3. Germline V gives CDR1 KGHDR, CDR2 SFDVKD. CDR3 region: CATRDRDTEAFF. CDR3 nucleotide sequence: TGTGCCACCCGGGACAGGGATACTGAAGCTTTCTTT.

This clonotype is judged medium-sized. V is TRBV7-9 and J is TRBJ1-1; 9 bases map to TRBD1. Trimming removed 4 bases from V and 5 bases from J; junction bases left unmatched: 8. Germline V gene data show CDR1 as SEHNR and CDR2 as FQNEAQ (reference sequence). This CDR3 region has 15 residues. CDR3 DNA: TGTGCCAGCAGCTCAAAGGGACAGGGAAGAACTGAAGCTTTCTTT. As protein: CASSSKGQGRTEAFF.

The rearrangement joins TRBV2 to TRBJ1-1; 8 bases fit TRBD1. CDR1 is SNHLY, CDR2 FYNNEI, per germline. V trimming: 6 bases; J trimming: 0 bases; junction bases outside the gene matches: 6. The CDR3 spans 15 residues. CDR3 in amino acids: CASRDREKVNTEAFF. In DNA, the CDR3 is TGTGCCAGCAGGGACAGGGAGAAGGTGAACACTGAAGCTTTCTTT.

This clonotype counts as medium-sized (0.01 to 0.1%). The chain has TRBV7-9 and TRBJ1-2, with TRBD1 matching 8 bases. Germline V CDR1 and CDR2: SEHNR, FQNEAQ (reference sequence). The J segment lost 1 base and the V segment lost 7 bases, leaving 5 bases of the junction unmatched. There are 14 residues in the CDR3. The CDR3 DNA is TGTGCCAGCAAACAGGGGGGGGGTAACTATGGCTACACCTTC. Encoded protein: CASKQGGGNYGYTF.